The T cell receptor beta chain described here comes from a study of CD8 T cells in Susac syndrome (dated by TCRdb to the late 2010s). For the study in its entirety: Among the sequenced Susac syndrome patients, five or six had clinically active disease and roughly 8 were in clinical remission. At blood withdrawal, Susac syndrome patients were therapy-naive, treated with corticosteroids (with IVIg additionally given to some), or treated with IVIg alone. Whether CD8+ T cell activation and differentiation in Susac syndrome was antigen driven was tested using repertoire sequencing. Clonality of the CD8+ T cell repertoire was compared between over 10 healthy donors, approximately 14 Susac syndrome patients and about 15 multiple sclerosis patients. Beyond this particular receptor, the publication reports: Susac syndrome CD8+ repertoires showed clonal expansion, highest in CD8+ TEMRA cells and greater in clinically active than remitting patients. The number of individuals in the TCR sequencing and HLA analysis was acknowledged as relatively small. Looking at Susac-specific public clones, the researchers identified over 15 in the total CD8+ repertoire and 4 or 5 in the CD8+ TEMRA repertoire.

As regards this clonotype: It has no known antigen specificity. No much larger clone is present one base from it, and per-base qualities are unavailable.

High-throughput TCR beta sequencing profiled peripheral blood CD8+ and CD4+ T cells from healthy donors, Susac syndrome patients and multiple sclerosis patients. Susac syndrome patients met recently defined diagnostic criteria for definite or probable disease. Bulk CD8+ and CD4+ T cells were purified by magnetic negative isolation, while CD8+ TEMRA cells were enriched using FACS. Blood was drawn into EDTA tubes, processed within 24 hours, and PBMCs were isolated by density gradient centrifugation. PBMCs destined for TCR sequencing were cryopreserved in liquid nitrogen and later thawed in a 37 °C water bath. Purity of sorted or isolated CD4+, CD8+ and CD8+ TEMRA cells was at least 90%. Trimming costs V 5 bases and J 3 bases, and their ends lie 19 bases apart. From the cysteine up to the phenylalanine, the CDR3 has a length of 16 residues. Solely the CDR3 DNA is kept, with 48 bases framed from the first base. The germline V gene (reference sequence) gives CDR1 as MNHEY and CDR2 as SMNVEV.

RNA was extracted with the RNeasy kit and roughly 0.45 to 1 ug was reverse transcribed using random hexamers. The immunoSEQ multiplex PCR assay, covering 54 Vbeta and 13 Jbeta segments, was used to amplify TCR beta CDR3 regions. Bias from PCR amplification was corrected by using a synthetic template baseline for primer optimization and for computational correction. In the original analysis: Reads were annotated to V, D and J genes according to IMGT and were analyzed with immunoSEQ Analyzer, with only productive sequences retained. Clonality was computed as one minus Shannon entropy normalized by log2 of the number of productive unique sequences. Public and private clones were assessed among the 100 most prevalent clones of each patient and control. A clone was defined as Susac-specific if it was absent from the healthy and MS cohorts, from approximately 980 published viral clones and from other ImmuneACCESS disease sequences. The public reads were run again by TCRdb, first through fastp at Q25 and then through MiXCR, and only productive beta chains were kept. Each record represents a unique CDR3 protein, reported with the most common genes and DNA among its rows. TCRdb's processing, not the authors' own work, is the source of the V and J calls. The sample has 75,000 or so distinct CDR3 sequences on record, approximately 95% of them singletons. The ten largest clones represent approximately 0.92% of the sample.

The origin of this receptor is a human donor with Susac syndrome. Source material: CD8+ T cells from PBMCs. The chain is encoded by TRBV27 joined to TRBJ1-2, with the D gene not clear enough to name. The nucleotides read TGTGCCAGCAGTGCCGGTCGGGATTCCGTCTACTATGGCTACACCTTC. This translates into CASSAGRDSVYYGYTF.